This is a list of T cell receptor beta chains from one sample in a study of Graves' ophthalmopathy and Graves' hyperthyroidism. TCRdb reanalysed the multiplex PCR reads using MiXCR and keeps one entry per CDR3 protein. The sample holds more than 1,000,000 distinct CDR3 sequences, roughly 35% seen once. Sequenced: peripheral blood or thyroid tissue (not recorded which). Every receptor here comes from an adult man with Graves' hyperthyroidism. Each CDR3 is given with its conserved first and last residue. D genes are given only for firm matches. Size tells how often a clone was seen (once, few, many) or the class of an expanded clone, and some rows leave it out.

abundance	v_gene	d_gene	j_gene	CDR3aa	CDR3nt
-	TRBV3-1	TRBD1	TRBJ1-1	CASSPEGTGLGAFF	TGTGCCAGCTCACCAGAGGGGACAGGACTTGGAGCTTTCTTT
many	TRBV7-8	TRBD1	TRBJ2-2	CASSFRGTITGELFF	TGTGCCAGCAGCTTCAGGGGGACGATCACCGGGGAGCTGTTTTTT
many	TRBV6-5	-	TRBJ2-7	CASTKGSSYEQYF	TGTGCCAGCACCAAGGGCAGTTCATACGAGCAGTACTTC
-	TRBV9	TRBD1	TRBJ1-6	CASSVRYRGTSPLHF	TGTGCCAGCAGCGTAAGATACAGGGGAACTTCACCCCTCCACTTT
many	TRBV5-1	-	TRBJ2-2	CASSLTSTGELFF	TGTGCCAGCAGCTTAACGTCCACCGGGGAGCTGTTTTTT
few	TRBV20-1	-	TRBJ1-4	CSARERGTNEKLFF	TGCAGTGCTAGAGAGAGGGGAACTAATGAAAAACTGTTTTTT
few	TRBV10-3	TRBD1	TRBJ2-5	CAISNRTGALETQYF	TGTGCCATCAGCAACAGGACAGGGGCTTTGGAGACCCAGTACTTC
-	TRBV7-2	-	TRBJ2-5	CASSADRRGETQYF	TGTGCCAGCAGCGCCGACAGGAGGGGAGAGACCCAGTACTTC
many	TRBV20-1	-	TRBJ1-6	CSARDPVQKKNSPLHF	TGCAGTGCTAGAGATCCTGTGCAGAAGAAGAATTCACCCCTCCACTTT
-	TRBV5-1	-	TRBJ2-7	CASSREDRPYEQYF	TGCGCCAGCAGCCGAGAGGACAGACCCTACGAGCAGTACTTC